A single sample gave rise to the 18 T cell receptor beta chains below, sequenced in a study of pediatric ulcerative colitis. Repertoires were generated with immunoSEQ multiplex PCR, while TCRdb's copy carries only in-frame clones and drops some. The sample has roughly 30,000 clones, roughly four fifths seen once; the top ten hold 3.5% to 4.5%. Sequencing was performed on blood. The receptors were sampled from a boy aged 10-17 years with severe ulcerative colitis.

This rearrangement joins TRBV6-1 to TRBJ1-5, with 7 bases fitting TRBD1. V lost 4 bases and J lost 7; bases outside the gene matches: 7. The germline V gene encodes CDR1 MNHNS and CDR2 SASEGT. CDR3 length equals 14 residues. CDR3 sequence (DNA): TGTGCCAGCAGTGTTTGGACAGGTAACCAGCCCCAGCATTTT. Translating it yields CASSVWTGNQPQHF.

The CDR3 loop reads CASSQAGISGANVLTF. As DNA, the CDR3 is TGTGCCAGCTCACAGGCAGGGATCTCTGGGGCCAACGTCCTGACTTTC. The chain links TRBV18 to TRBJ2-6; TRBD1 might be the D (5 bases). CDR3 length: 16 residues. Trimming shortened V by 4 bases and J by 0 bases, and 10 bases separated the two germline ends. CDR1 KGHSH and CDR2 LQKENI come from the germline V gene.

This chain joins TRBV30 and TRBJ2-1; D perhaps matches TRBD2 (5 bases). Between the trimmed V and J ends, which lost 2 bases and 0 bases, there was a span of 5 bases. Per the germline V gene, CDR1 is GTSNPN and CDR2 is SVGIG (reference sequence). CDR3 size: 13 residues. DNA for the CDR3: TGTGCCTGGAGTACTAGCTCCTACAATGAGCAGTTCTTC. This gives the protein CAWSTSSYNEQFF.

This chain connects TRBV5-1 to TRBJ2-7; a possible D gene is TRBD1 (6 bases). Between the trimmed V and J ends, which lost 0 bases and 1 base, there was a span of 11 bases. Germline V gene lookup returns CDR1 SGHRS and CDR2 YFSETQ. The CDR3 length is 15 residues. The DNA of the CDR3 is TGCGCCAGCAGCTTGGTAGGGGACATGTCCTACGAGCAGTACTTC. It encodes CASSLVGDMSYEQYF.

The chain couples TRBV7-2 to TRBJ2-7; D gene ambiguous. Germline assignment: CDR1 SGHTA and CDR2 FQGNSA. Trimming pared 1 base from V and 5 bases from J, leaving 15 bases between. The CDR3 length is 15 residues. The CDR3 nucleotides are TGTGCCAGCAGCTTAGAGAATGACATAAAGGACGAGCAGTACTTC. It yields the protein CASSLENDIKDEQYF.

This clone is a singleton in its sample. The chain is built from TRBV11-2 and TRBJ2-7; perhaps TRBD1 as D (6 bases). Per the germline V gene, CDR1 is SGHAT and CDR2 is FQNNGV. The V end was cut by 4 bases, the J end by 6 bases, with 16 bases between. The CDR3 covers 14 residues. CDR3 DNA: TGTGCCAGCAGCTCCCTTACAACAGGGCGCGAGCAGTACTTC. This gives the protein CASSSLTTGREQYF.

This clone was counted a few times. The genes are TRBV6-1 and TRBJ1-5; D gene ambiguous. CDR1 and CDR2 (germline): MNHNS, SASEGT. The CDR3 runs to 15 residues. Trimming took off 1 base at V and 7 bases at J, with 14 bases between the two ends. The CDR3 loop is CASSEGEGRRQPQHF. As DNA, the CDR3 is TGTGCCAGCAGTGAAGGGGAGGGCAGGCGGCAGCCCCAGCATTTT.

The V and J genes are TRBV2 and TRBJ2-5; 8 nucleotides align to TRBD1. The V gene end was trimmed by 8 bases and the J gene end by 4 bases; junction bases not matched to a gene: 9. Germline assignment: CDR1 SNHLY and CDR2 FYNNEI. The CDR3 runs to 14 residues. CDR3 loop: CASSLGRGRETQYF. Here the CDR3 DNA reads TGTGCCAGCTCCCTTGGCAGGGGGCGAGAGACCCAGTACTTC.

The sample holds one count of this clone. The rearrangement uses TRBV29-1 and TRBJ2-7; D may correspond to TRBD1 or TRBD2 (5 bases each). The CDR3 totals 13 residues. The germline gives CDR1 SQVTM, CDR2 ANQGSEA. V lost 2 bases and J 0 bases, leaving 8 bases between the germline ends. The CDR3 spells CSVELGTSYEQYF. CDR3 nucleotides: TGCAGCGTTGAACTCGGGACCTCCTACGAGCAGTACTTC.

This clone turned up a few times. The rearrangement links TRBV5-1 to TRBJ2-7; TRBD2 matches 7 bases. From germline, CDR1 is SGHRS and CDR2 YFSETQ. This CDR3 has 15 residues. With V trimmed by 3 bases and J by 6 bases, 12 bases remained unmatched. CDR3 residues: CASSSETSPIPEQYF. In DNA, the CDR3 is TGCGCCAGCAGCTCGGAGACTAGCCCCATACCCGAGCAGTACTTC.

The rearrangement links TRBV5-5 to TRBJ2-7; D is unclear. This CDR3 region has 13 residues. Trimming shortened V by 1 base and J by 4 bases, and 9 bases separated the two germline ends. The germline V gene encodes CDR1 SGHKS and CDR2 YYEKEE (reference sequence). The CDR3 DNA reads TGTGCCAGCAGCTTGACCCGGGTGTACGAGCAGTACTTC. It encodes CASSLTRVYEQYF.

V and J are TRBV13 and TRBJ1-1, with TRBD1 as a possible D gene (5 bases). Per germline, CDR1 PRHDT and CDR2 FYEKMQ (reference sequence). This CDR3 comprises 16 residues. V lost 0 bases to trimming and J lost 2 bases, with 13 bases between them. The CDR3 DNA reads TGTGCCAGCAGCTTAGGTCTCTCGACAGACAACACTGAAGCTTTCTTT. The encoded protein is CASSLGLSTDNTEAFF.

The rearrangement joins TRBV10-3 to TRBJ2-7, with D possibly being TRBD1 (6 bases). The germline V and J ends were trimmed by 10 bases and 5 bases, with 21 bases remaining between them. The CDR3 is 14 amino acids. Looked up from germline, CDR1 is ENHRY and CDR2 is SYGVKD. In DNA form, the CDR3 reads TGTGCCACCGGAACAGGGTCCATTGGCCACGAGCAGTACTTC. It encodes CATGTGSIGHEQYF.

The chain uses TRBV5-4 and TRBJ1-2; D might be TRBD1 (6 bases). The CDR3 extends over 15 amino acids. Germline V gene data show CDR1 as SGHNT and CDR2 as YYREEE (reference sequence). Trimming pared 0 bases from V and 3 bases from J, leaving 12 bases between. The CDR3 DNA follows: TGTGCCAGCAGCTTGGAGCTCGGGGGCCACTATGGCTACACCTTC. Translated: CASSLELGGHYGYTF.

This CDR3 reads CASSLSGVGQFF. Written as DNA, the CDR3 is TGTGCCAGCAGCCTTAGCGGGGTCGGGCAGTTCTTC. This chain connects TRBV7-2 to TRBJ2-1, with TRBD2 identical over 8 bases. This CDR3 has 12 amino acids. J lost 12 bases, V lost 5 bases, and 6 bases had no gene match. Germline CDR1 and CDR2: SGHTA and FQGNSA. The entire variable domain, with the rest obtained from reference TRBV7-2 and TRBJ2-1, is as follows: GAGVSQSPSNKVTEKGKDVELRCDPISGHTALYWYRQSLGQGLEFLIYFQGNSAPDKSGLPSDRFSAERTGGSVSTLTIQRTQQEDSAVYLCASSLSGVGQFFGPGTRLTVL.

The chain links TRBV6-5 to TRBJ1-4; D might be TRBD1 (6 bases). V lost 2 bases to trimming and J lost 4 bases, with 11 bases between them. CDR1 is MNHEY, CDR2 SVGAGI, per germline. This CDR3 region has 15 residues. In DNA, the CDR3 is TGTGCCAGCAGTTACATCCGGGACAATAATGAAAAACTGTTTTTT. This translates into CASSYIRDNNEKLFF.

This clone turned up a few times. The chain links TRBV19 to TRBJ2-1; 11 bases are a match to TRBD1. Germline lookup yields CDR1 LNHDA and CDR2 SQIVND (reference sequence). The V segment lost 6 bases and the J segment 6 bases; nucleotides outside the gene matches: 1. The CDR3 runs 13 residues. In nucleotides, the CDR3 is TGTGCCAGTAGGGACAGGGGGCCCAATGAGCAGTTCTTC. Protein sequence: CASRDRGPNEQFF. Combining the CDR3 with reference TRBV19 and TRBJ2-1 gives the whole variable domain DGGITQSPKYLFRKEGQNVTLSCEQNLNHDAMYWYRQDPGQGLRLIYYSQIVNDFQKGDIAEGYSVSREKKESFPLTVTSAQKNPTAFYLCASRDRGPNEQFFGPGTRLTVL.

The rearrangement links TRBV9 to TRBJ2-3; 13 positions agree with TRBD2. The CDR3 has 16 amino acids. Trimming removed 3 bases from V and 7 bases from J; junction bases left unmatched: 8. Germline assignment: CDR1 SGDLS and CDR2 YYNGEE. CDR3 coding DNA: TGTGCCAGCAGCGCGGGGGGGACTAGCGGGACCCATACGCAGTATTTT. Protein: CASSAGGTSGTHTQYF.